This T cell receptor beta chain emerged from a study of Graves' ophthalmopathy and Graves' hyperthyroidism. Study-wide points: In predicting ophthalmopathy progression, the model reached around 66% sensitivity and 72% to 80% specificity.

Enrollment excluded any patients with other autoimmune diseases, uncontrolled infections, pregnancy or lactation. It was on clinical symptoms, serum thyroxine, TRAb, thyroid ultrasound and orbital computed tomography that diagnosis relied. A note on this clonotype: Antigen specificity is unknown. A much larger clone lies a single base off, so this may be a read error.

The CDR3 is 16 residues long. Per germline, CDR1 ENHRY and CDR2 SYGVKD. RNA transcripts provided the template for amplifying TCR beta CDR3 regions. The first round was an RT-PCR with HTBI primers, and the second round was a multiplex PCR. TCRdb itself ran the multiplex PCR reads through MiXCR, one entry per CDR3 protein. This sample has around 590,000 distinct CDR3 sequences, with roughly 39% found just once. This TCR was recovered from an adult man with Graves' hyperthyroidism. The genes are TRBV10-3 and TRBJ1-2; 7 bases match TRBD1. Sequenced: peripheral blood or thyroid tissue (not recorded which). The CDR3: CASSVGTARSGYGYTF. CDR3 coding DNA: TGTGCCAGCAGTGTGGGGACAGCCCGTTCAGGCTATGGCTACACCTTC.